This passage covers 27 T cell receptor beta chains from one sample sequenced in a study of shared clonotypes between healthy human individuals. Method: immunoSEQ multiplex PCR; TCRdb's copy keeps in-frame clones and lacks some. The data contain 550,000 to 800,000 clones, around 91% of them seen just once; the ten biggest clones take up 34%. Input material: memory CD8+ T cells from PBMCs. The subset here: CD45RO+ cells pooled with CCR7-negative TemRA cells. These receptors were obtained from a man younger than 35 in good health. Some clones in this sample may be carry-over from other donors' samples.

The chain links TRBV5-4 to TRBJ1-5, with D possibly being TRBD1 (6 bases). Trimming took 0 bases from V and 4 from J, leaving 11 bases between them. The CDR3 is made up of 15 amino acids. Germline CDR1 SGHNT, CDR2 YYREEE (reference sequence). The CDR3 DNA sequence: TGTGCCAGCAGCTTGGACGGCAGGGGTAATCAGCCCCAGCATTTT. Translation: CASSLDGRGNQPQHF.

The rearrangement links TRBV11-1 to TRBJ1-5; 9 bases map to TRBD1. The CDR3 is 15 amino acids. Germline loops: CDR1 SGHAT, CDR2 FQDESV (reference sequence). Trimming took 5 bases from V and 3 from J; bases not matched to a gene: 5. The CDR3: CASSLGQGYNQPQHF. As DNA, the CDR3 is TGTGCCAGCAGCCTGGGACAGGGCTACAATCAGCCCCAGCATTTT.

The rearrangement uses TRBV6-5 and TRBJ2-7; no clear D. The CDR3 loop spans 12 amino acids. Looked up from germline, CDR1 is MNHEY and CDR2 is SVGAGI. With 6 bases removed from V and 0 bases from J, the gap between germline ends came to 6 bases. Written as DNA, the CDR3 is TGTGCCAGCAGGTCCATCTCCTACGAGCAGTACTTC. Translation gives CASRSISYEQYF.

The chain has TRBV9 and TRBJ1-2, with 7 bases identical to TRBD1. Germline CDR1 is SGDLS and CDR2 is YYNGEE. This CDR3 region has 13 residues. Trimming at V came to 5 bases and at J to 5 bases, leaving 6 bases not matched to a gene. Written as DNA, the CDR3 is TGTGCCAGCAGAGGGACAGAGGGTTATGGCTACACCTTC. The encoded protein is CASRGTEGYGYTF.

This clone was seen a single time. The rearrangement uses TRBV7-2 and TRBJ1-1; no clear D gene. CDR1 and CDR2 from the germline V gene are SGHTA and FQGNSA. V shed 3 bases and J shed 6 bases, with 14 bases lying between them. The CDR3 spans 14 residues. The CDR3 DNA reads TGTGCCAGCAGCTTTCACGGGTTCCGGCCTGAAGCTTTCTTT. Protein: CASSFHGFRPEAFF.

This clone showed up just once. The chain has TRBV2 and TRBJ2-4, with TRBD2 as a possible D gene (6 bases). Germline V gene sequence: CDR1 SNHLY, CDR2 FYNNEI. With 7 bases removed from V and 0 bases from J, the gap between germline ends came to 22 bases. CDR3 length: 18 amino acids. CDR3 protein: CASTLGTVAALAKNIQYF. As DNA, the CDR3 is TGTGCCAGCACTCTGGGGACGGTAGCGGCCTTAGCCAAAAACATTCAGTACTTC.

This sequence joins TRBV6-6 and TRBJ2-7; TRBD2 aligns across 8 bases. The CDR3 covers 14 residues. The junction had 5 bases not matched to a gene; V was cut back by 5 bases and J by 2 bases. CDR1 is MNHNY, CDR2 SVGAGI, per germline (reference sequence). The CDR3 reads CASSQPGLAYEQYF. CDR3 in DNA: TGTGCCAGCAGTCAACCGGGACTAGCCTACGAGCAGTACTTC.

This rearrangement joins TRBV15 to TRBJ2-1, with a tentative D call TRBD1 (5 bases). Germline V CDR1 and CDR2: LNHNV, YYDKDF (reference sequence). V shed 2 bases and J shed 6 bases, with 8 bases lying between them. The CDR3 extends over 13 amino acids. The CDR3 loop reads CATSRRGVNEQFF. The DNA of the CDR3 is TGTGCCACCAGCAGAAGGGGCGTCAATGAGCAGTTCTTC.

The chain combines TRBV9 with TRBJ2-2, with TRBD2 matching 10 bases. From germline, CDR1 is SGDLS and CDR2 YYNGEE. The CDR3 loop spans 21 amino acids. Trimming cost V 5 bases and J 1 base; bases outside gene matches: 20. The DNA of the CDR3 is TGTGCCAGCAGTGCGCCTCGGACTAGCGGAACTCAATTGAAGAACACCGGGGAGCTGTTTTTT. Protein: CASSAPRTSGTQLKNTGELFF.

The chain carries TRBV27 and TRBJ2-3, with 9 nucleotides matching TRBD1. The germline V gene encodes CDR1 MNHEY and CDR2 SMNVEV (reference sequence). The CDR3 is 14 residues long. Germline trimming cut 2 bases from V and 6 bases from J; bases unmatched to any gene: 3. CDR3 amino acids: CASSLRDRVDTQYF. The CDR3 coding sequence is TGTGCCAGCAGTTTACGGGACAGGGTTGATACGCAGTATTTT.

The genes are TRBV2 and TRBJ2-1; TRBD2 is a possible D gene (5 bases). Germline CDR1 SNHLY, CDR2 FYNNEI. The CDR3 sequence is 12 residues long. V gave up 7 bases and J gave up 4 bases, with 8 bases separating them. CDR3 amino acids: CASTPGYNEQFF. CDR3 DNA: TGTGCCAGCACTCCGGGGTACAATGAGCAGTTCTTC.

V is TRBV28 and J is TRBJ2-1, with 9 bases identical to TRBD2. Germline CDR1 MDHEN, CDR2 SYDVKM. V was pared by 3 bases and J by 7 bases, with 10 bases of the junction left unmatched. The CDR3 sequence is 16 residues long. The DNA for the CDR3 is TGTGCCAGCAGTTTGCCATTTAGCGGGAGTGGAAATGAGCAGTTCTTC. As protein: CASSLPFSGSGNEQFF. Complete variable domain (other parts from reference TRBV28 and TRBJ2-1): DVKVTQSSRYLVKRTGEKVFLECVQDMDHENMFWYRQDPGLGLRLIYFSYDVKMKEKGDIPEGYSVSREKKERFSLILESASTNQTSMYLCASSLPFSGSGNEQFFGPGTRLTVL.

The V gene is TRBV6-1, the J gene TRBJ1-3; perhaps TRBD1 as D (5 bases). The CDR3 extends over 16 amino acids. CDR1 is MNHNS and CDR2 is SASEGT in the germline V gene. V lost 4 bases to trimming and J lost 0 bases, with 13 bases between them. CDR3 DNA: TGTGCCAGCAGTGTCCTCGGGGGGTTCTCTGGAAACACCATATATTTT. Protein product: CASSVLGGFSGNTIYF.

This clone was observed a few times. Other DNA sequences from this sample encode an identical CDR3 as well. The V gene is TRBV27, the J gene TRBJ2-3; D remains unclear. Germline V CDR1 and CDR2: MNHEY, SMNVEV (reference sequence). The CDR3 extends over 12 amino acids. Trimming took off 3 bases at V and 5 bases at J, with 6 bases between the two ends. CDR3 loop: CASSFGRDTQYF. CDR3 coding DNA: TGTGCCAGCAGTTTTGGGCGAGATACGCAGTATTTT.

This sequence joins TRBV28 and TRBJ2-3; D may correspond to TRBD1 or TRBD2 (5 bases each). The CDR3 length is 15 residues. The germline gives CDR1 MDHEN, CDR2 SYDVKM. V lost 0 bases and J 6 bases, leaving 13 bases between the germline ends. CDR3 protein: CASSLWRAGSDTQYF. DNA of the CDR3: TGTGCCAGCAGTTTATGGCGGGCAGGGAGTGATACGCAGTATTTT.

In its sample, this clone was seen many times. The CDR3 DNA reads TGTGCCAGCAGTGAAGGGGGGAGGACCGTTGAGCAGTACTTC. This gives the protein CASSEGGRTVEQYF. V gene TRBV2 combines with J gene TRBJ2-7; possibly TRBD2 for D (6 bases). This CDR3 comprises 14 residues. Deletions cut 1 base from V and 7 bases from J, with 14 bases between. CDR1 and CDR2 (germline): SNHLY, FYNNEI.

The gene calls are TRBV4-3 and TRBJ2-2, with TRBD2 identical over 12 bases. The CDR3 has 18 residues. From germline, CDR1 is LGHNA and CDR2 YSLEER. Trimming removed 2 bases from V and 5 bases from J; junction bases left unmatched: 9. CDR3 in amino acids: CASSQKLLAGGRTGELFF. The CDR3 bases are TGCGCCAGCAGCCAAAAATTACTAGCGGGAGGTCGTACCGGGGAGCTGTTTTTT.

The chain combines TRBV5-1 with TRBJ2-7, with 7 nucleotides matching TRBD2. V trimming: 5 bases; J trimming: 2 bases; junction bases outside the gene matches: 7. CDR3 size: 14 residues. The germline CDR1 and CDR2 sequences are SGHRS and YFSETQ. The CDR3 DNA reads TGCGCCAGCAGTCCAGCGGGACCAGCCTACGAGCAGTACTTC. Translating it yields CASSPAGPAYEQYF.

The genes are TRBV7-9 and TRBJ2-3; the D gene is possibly TRBD2 (5 bases). The V end lost 5 bases, the J end lost 3 bases, and 18 bases lay between the germline ends. This CDR3 is 16 amino acids long. Germline V CDR1 and CDR2: SEHNR, FQNEAQ (reference sequence). In DNA form, the CDR3 reads TGTGCCAGCAGCACCCTAGCCGAAGAGTATACAGATACGCAGTATTTT. It yields the protein CASSTLAEEYTDTQYF.

The rearrangement uses TRBV27 and TRBJ1-1; a possible D gene is TRBD1 (6 bases). The CDR3 is made up of 14 amino acids. Per the germline V gene, CDR1 is MNHEY and CDR2 is SMNVEV (reference sequence). V lost 5 bases and J 4 bases, leaving 14 bases between the germline ends. The CDR3: CASSPRAGVTEAFF. CDR3 in DNA: TGTGCCAGCAGTCCCAGGGCAGGGGTCACTGAAGCTTTCTTT.

This clone has a handful of counts. The junction and the germline gene differ at one end; a read error may be behind it. The chain carries TRBV11-2 and TRBJ1-1; 7 bases are shared with TRBD1. CDR1 and CDR2 (germline): SGHAT, FQNNGV. The CDR3 is 16 amino acids. For the CDR3, the DNA is TGCGCCAGCAGCCAAGACAGGGCCCGAGCGAACACTGAAGCTTTCTTT. Amino acids: CASSQDRARANTEAFF.

This clone was counted once. V usage is TRBV28 and J usage is TRBJ1-2; D remains unclear. The germline V gene encodes CDR1 MDHEN and CDR2 SYDVKM. The CDR3 is 15 residues long. V lost 5 bases and J 0 bases, leaving 13 bases between the germline ends. The CDR3 loop reads CASSLTPPTNYGYTF. CDR3 nucleotide sequence: TGTGCCAGCAGTCTTACCCCCCCTACTAACTATGGCTACACCTTC.

The CDR3 DNA is TGTGCCAGCAGCTTTTCGGTCAGGGGGAACGAGCAGTACTTC. It translates to CASSFSVRGNEQYF. The V call is TRBV11-1, the J call TRBJ2-7; the match to TRBD1 covers 7 bases. CDR3 length: 14 residues. Germline lookup yields CDR1 SGHAT and CDR2 FQDESV (reference sequence). V gave up 3 bases and J gave up 5 bases; unmatched junction bases: 7. Full variable domain (outside the CDR3, taken from reference TRBV11-1 and TRBJ2-7): EAEVAQSPRYKITEKSQAVAFWCDPISGHATLYWYRQILGQGPELLVQFQDESVVDDSQLPKDRFSAERLKGVDSTLKIQPAELGDSAMYLCASSFSVRGNEQYFGPGTRLTVT.

A single count supports this clone. The chain recombines TRBV6-5 with TRBJ2-1; a possible D gene is TRBD2 (6 bases). This CDR3 spans 15 amino acids. The V gene lost 0 bases and the J gene lost 9 bases, with 15 bases spanning the gap. Germline V CDR1 and CDR2: MNHEY, SVGAGI. CDR3 in amino acids: CASSYSVPLEGEQFF. Here the CDR3 DNA reads TGTGCCAGCAGTTACTCGGTTCCGCTGGAGGGTGAGCAGTTCTTC.

The chain joins TRBV4-3 to TRBJ1-1; unclear D gene. The CDR3 has 15 amino acids. CDR1 and CDR2 from the germline V gene are LGHNA and YSLEER. Trimming cost V 0 bases and J 10 bases, with 18 bases left between them. CDR3 nucleotides: TGCGCCAGCAGCCAAGATCCGTCCCAGAGGCTAGGAGCTTTCTTT. Its protein is CASSQDPSQRLGAFF.

This clone is a singleton in its sample. This sequence joins TRBV6-1 and TRBJ1-1, with D unresolved. Germline values: CDR1 MNHNS, CDR2 SASEGT. The ends were cut back, 5 bases at V and 3 bases at J, with 16 bases in the middle. The CDR3 consists of 15 residues. In DNA form, the CDR3 reads TGTGCCAGCAGTTCCTGGGGTCAAGAGGACACTGAAGCTTTCTTT. Its protein is CASSSWGQEDTEAFF.

This rearrangement joins TRBV13 to TRBJ1-1, with D possibly matching TRBD1 (6 bases). Germline V gene sequence: CDR1 PRHDT, CDR2 FYEKMQ (reference sequence). CDR3 length equals 14 residues. Trimming cost V 6 bases and J 1 base, with 12 bases left between them. CDR3 nucleotides: TGTGCCAGCAGAAGGGGGGGCTGGAACACTGAAGCTTTCTTT. Translating gives CASRRGGWNTEAFF. Combining the CDR3 with reference TRBV13 and TRBJ1-1 gives the whole variable domain AAGVIQSPRHLIKEKRETATLKCYPIPRHDTVYWYQQGPGQDPQFLISFYEKMQSDKGSIPDRFSAQQFSDYHSELNMSSLELGDSALYFCASRRGGWNTEAFFGQGTRLTVV.